The 26 T cell receptor beta chains below all came from one sample that was sequenced in a study of blood T cell repertoires in COVID-19. Clones were read by immunoSEQ multiplex PCR, and TCRdb kept only the in-frame ones, dropping some. The data hold under 300,000 clones, with 70% to 90% observed a single time. What was sequenced was peripheral blood. These receptors were collected from a man aged 55-75 years with acute or convalescent COVID-19.

Turning to this clone: The junction departs from germline at one end; a sequencing error may be responsible. The rearrangement links TRBV15 to TRBJ2-7; 7 bases agree with TRBD1. Per germline, CDR1 LNHNV and CDR2 YYDKDF (reference sequence). The CDR3 contains 15 residues. The DNA for the CDR3 is TGTGCCACCAGCAGAGATCTGACAGGGTTGAGCGAGCAGCACTTC. Its protein product is CATSRDLTGLSEQHF. Filled out from reference TRBV15 and TRBJ2-7, the complete variable domain reads DAMVIQNPRYQVTQFGKPVTLSCSQTLNHNVMYWYQQKSSQAPKLLFHYYDKDFNNEADTPDNFQSRRPNTSFCFLDIRSPGLGDTAMYLCATSRDLTGLSEQHFGPGTRLTVT.

A note on this clone: This same CDR3 is encoded by further DNA sequences in the sample. J is TRBJ2-3 and V is TRBV6-6, with D maybe TRBD1 (6 bases). The CDR3 consists of 14 residues. V dropped 2 bases and J dropped 3 bases, with 9 bases sitting between them. Germline V lookup: CDR1 MNHNY, CDR2 SVGAGI (reference sequence). CDR3 amino acids: CASSYPGQTDTQYF. The CDR3, as DNA: TGTGCCAGCAGTTACCCCGGACAGACAGATACGCAGTATTTT.

This clone appeared a few times. The genes are TRBV11-2 and TRBJ2-7, with 10 positions matching TRBD2. The V segment lost 2 bases and the J segment 0 bases; nucleotides outside the gene matches: 1. The CDR3 contains 15 residues. CDR1 is SGHAT, CDR2 FQNNGV, per germline. The CDR3 protein is CASSLTSGNSYEQYF. CDR3 DNA sequence: TGTGCCAGCAGCTTAACTAGCGGGAACTCCTACGAGCAGTACTTC.

This clone was seen ten or more times. The chain employs TRBV6-2 or TRBV6-3 and TRBJ2-7, with a possible D match to TRBD1 (5 bases). V was clipped by 0 bases and J by 6 bases, with 15 bases between them. The V gene's germline CDR1 is MNHEY and CDR2 SVGEGT. There are 15 residues in the CDR3. This chain's CDR3 is CASSYSAGRMVEQYF. In DNA, the CDR3 is TGTGCCAGCAGTTACTCAGCAGGGCGCATGGTCGAGCAGTACTTC.

The chain combines TRBV28 with TRBJ2-2; TRBD1 might be the D (5 bases). This CDR3 spans 12 amino acids. Per the germline V gene, CDR1 is MDHEN and CDR2 is SYDVKM. Trimming pared 7 bases from V and 5 bases from J, leaving 8 bases between. The CDR3 sequence is CASIRGTGELFF. CDR3 nucleotides: TGTGCCAGCATTAGGGGAACCGGGGAGCTGTTTTTT.

The J gene is TRBJ1-1, the V gene TRBV12-3 or TRBV12-4; D gene ambiguous. V lost 3 bases and J 3 bases, leaving 5 bases between the germline ends. This CDR3 has 12 residues. CDR3: CASSLSYTEAFF. The DNA for the CDR3 is TGTGCCAGCAGTTTGAGTTACACTGAAGCTTTCTTT.

This chain links TRBV7-2 with TRBJ1-5, with D possibly matching TRBD1 (6 bases). The CDR3 runs 15 residues. Trimming took off 5 bases at V and 3 bases at J, with 14 bases between the two ends. Germline V CDR1 and CDR2: SGHTA, FQGNSA. In nucleotides, the CDR3 is TGTGCCAGCAGCCGCGGACAGTTAAACAATCAGCCCCAGCATTTT. Protein: CASSRGQLNNQPQHF.

This sequence joins TRBV7-2 and TRBJ1-1; weak D call: TRBD1 (5 bases). The CDR3 is 14 amino acids. Trimming removed 5 bases from V and 4 bases from J, with 14 bases in between. Germline V gene data show CDR1 as SGHTA and CDR2 as FQGNSA. The CDR3 bases are TGTGCCAGCAGCCTATCACGGGGGGGCACTGAAGCTTTCTTT. Protein product: CASSLSRGGTEAFF.

The chain is built from TRBV28 and TRBJ1-2; 8 bases map to TRBD1. Per the germline V gene, CDR1 is MDHEN and CDR2 is SYDVKM. Trimming cost V 6 bases and J 2 bases; bases outside gene matches: 5. This CDR3 region has 14 residues. DNA of the CDR3: TGTGCCAGCAGACCGACAGGGGAGAACTATGGCTACACCTTC. It is translated as CASRPTGENYGYTF.

The chain employs TRBV12-5 and TRBJ2-7, with 9 bases lining up with TRBD1. This CDR3 is built from 14 residues. The germline CDR1 and CDR2 sequences are LGHNT and FRNRAP. J lost 5 bases, V lost 5 bases, and 7 bases had no gene match. CDR3 bases: TGTGCTAGTGGTCCCAGGGACAGGGACGACGAGCAGTACTTC. Translating it yields CASGPRDRDDEQYF.

This sequence joins TRBV13 and TRBJ2-1; D perhaps matches TRBD2 (5 bases). This CDR3 spans 12 amino acids. V gave up 9 bases and J gave up 9 bases, with 15 bases separating them. Germline CDR1 reads PRHDT; CDR2 reads FYEKMQ (reference sequence). The CDR3: CASWAPGSEQFF. The DNA of the CDR3 is TGTGCCAGTTGGGCCCCGGGAAGTGAGCAGTTCTTC.

J is TRBJ1-6 and V is TRBV28, with D hard to call. V shed 8 bases and J shed 7 bases, with 18 bases lying between them. The CDR3 runs 15 residues. The germline CDR1 and CDR2 sequences are MDHEN and SYDVKM. The CDR3 region has the DNA TGTGCCAGCGAGGCGGTTAGAGTCCGCAATTCACCCCTCCACTTT. This sequence encodes CASEAVRVRNSPLHF.

V usage is TRBV18 and J usage is TRBJ2-7; 7 bases align to TRBD1. Germline lookup yields CDR1 KGHSH and CDR2 LQKENI. CDR3 length equals 13 residues. V was pared by 3 bases and J by 4 bases, with 3 bases of the junction left unmatched. The CDR3 loop is CASSPETGYEQYF. CDR3 in DNA: TGTGCCAGCTCACCGGAGACAGGGTACGAGCAGTACTTC.

The chain carries TRBV2 and TRBJ2-3, with 11 bases aligning to TRBD2. V dropped 3 bases and J dropped 8; count of bases not matched to a gene: 1. Germline CDR1 reads SNHLY; CDR2 reads FYNNEI. The CDR3 sequence is 13 residues long. CDR3 sequence: CASSDGTSGTQYF. The DNA for the CDR3 is TGTGCCAGCAGTGACGGGACTAGCGGTACGCAGTATTTT. Full variable domain (outside the CDR3, taken from reference TRBV2 and TRBJ2-3): EPEVTQTPSHQVTQMGQEVILRCVPISNHLYFYWYRQILGQKVEFLVSFYNNEISEKSEIFDDQFSVERPDGSNFTLKIRSTKLEDSAMYFCASSDGTSGTQYFGPGTRLTVL.

This clone appeared once. The chain joins TRBV9 to TRBJ1-4; 10 nucleotides match TRBD1. Germline V gene data show CDR1 as SGDLS and CDR2 as YYNGEE. Trimming removed 6 bases from V and 8 bases from J; junction bases left unmatched: 13. The length of the CDR3 is 16 residues. This CDR3 is CASMGDRGHQPEKLFF. As DNA, the CDR3 is TGTGCCAGCATGGGGGACAGGGGACATCAACCAGAAAAACTGTTTTTT.

This clone was recorded a few times. The chain recombines TRBV6-5 with TRBJ2-7, with no clear D. The V and J ends lost 5 bases and 0 bases respectively, with 11 bases between them. From germline, CDR1 is MNHEY and CDR2 SVGAGI. The CDR3 covers 14 residues. The CDR3 coding sequence is TGTGCCAGCAGTCCCCTACGTAGCTCCTACGAGCAGTACTTC. Translated, it gives CASSPLRSSYEQYF.

The rearrangement uses TRBV18 and TRBJ1-1, with 7 positions matching TRBD1. The CDR3 consists of 13 residues. V shed 5 bases, J shed 1 base, and the junction held 1 base outside the gene matches. Germline V gene data show CDR1 as KGHSH and CDR2 as LQKENI. CDR3 protein: CASSRTGNTEAFF. The CDR3 DNA is TGTGCCAGCTCAAGGACAGGGAACACTGAAGCTTTCTTT. Together with reference TRBV18 and TRBJ1-1, the CDR3 gives the full variable domain: NAGVMQNPRHLVRRRGQEARLRCSPMKGHSHVYWYRQLPEEGLKFMVYLQKENIIDESGMPKERFSAEFPKEGPSILRIQQVVRGDSAAYFCASSRTGNTEAFFGQGTRLTVV.

The V call is TRBV5-1, the J call TRBJ1-2, with TRBD1 identical over 9 bases. V was clipped by 6 bases and J by 8 bases; unmatched bases: 14. The CDR3 consists of 15 residues. CDR1 is SGHRS, CDR2 YFSETQ, per germline. The DNA for the CDR3 is TGCGCCAGCACCCAAAACCCCGGGACAGGGCCCGGCTACACCTTC. Amino acids: CASTQNPGTGPGYTF.

The chain joins TRBV5-1 to TRBJ1-2; a weak D match, TRBD1 (5 bases). The germline CDR1 and CDR2 sequences are SGHRS and YFSETQ. CDR3 length: 13 amino acids. V dropped 4 bases and J dropped 8 bases, with 15 bases sitting between them. This CDR3 reads CASSLRDLEGYTF. The CDR3 bases are TGCGCCAGCAGCCTCCGGGACTTGGAAGGCTACACCTTC.

V gene TRBV5-4 combines with J gene TRBJ2-5, with a tentative D call TRBD2 (6 bases). Trimming took 2 bases from V and 4 from J, leaving 9 bases between them. The CDR3 runs to 13 residues. Germline loops: CDR1 SGHNT, CDR2 YYREEE (reference sequence). CDR3 sequence (DNA): TGTGCCAGCAGCTTTGGAGGGAGAGAGACCCAGTACTTC. Residues: CASSFGGRETQYF.

The V call is TRBV24-1, the J call TRBJ2-5; possibly TRBD2 for D (6 bases). Germline V gives CDR1 KGHDR, CDR2 SFDVKD. The CDR3 is made up of 13 amino acids. The V gene lost 9 bases and the J gene lost 5 bases, with 15 bases spanning the gap. CDR3 DNA: TGTGCCACCCACCGCGGGAACGGGGAGACCCAGTACTTC. Its translation: CATHRGNGETQYF.

The count of this clone is one. J is TRBJ2-2 and V is TRBV7-6; 11 bases align to TRBD2. The germline V gene encodes CDR1 SGHVS and CDR2 FNYEAQ. V was pared by 0 bases and J by 5 bases, with 2 bases of the junction left unmatched. CDR3 length: 16 amino acids. The CDR3, as DNA: TGTGCCAGCAGCTTAGCACTAGCGGGAGCTACCGGGGAGCTGTTTTTT. Translated, it gives CASSLALAGATGELFF.

The chain combines TRBV6-5 with TRBJ2-7, with a tentative D call TRBD1 (5 bases). This CDR3 is built from 16 residues. Germline V gene sequence: CDR1 MNHEY, CDR2 SVGAGI. Trimming took off 0 bases at V and 6 bases at J, with 18 bases between the two ends. CDR3 DNA: TGTGCCAGCAGTTACTCAACCCCCGAGTTAGGGGCCGAGCAGTACTTC. Amino acid sequence: CASSYSTPELGAEQYF.

This sequence joins TRBV2 and TRBJ2-1, with TRBD2 identical over 9 bases. This CDR3 has 14 residues. Germline V CDR1 and CDR2: SNHLY, FYNNEI. V dropped 7 bases and J dropped 7; count of bases not matched to a gene: 8. The CDR3 sequence: CASMGTSSSNEQFF. The CDR3, as DNA: TGTGCCAGCATGGGGACTAGCAGTTCTAATGAGCAGTTCTTC.

The table lists this clone with a few counts. The rearrangement joins TRBV2 to TRBJ2-3; 7 bases are a match to TRBD2. Germline values: CDR1 SNHLY, CDR2 FYNNEI. The CDR3 spans 13 residues. The ends lost 8 bases at V and 2 bases at J; junction bases unmatched: 4. CDR3 DNA sequence: TGTGCCAGCGGGGGGGTGTTCACAGATACGCAGTATTTT. Protein sequence: CASGGVFTDTQYF. Full variable domain (remainder filled in from reference TRBV2 and TRBJ2-3): EPEVTQTPSHQVTQMGQEVILRCVPISNHLYFYWYRQILGQKVEFLVSFYNNEISEKSEIFDDQFSVERPDGSNFTLKIRSTKLEDSAMYFCASGGVFTDTQYFGPGTRLTVL.

The chain couples TRBV27 to TRBJ1-2; TRBD1 aligns across 9 bases. Looked up from germline, CDR1 is MNHEY and CDR2 is SMNVEV (reference sequence). The trim removed 4 bases at V and 3 bases at J, leaving 6 bases unmatched. The CDR3 extends over 15 amino acids. CDR3 in amino acids: CASSSGTGNHYGYTF. The CDR3, as DNA: TGTGCCAGCAGTTCGGGGACAGGGAACCACTATGGCTACACCTTC.